This record covers a single T cell receptor (beta chain). This entry is derived from a study of patients and donors after allogeneic stem cell transplantation. One entry per CDR3 protein, called by TCRdb with MiXCR from the RT-PCR reads. The table lists about 110,000 distinct CDR3 sequences, 35% of them singletons. The V end was cut by 4 bases, the J end by 6 bases, with 16 bases between. The CDR3 contains 15 residues. CDR1 and CDR2 from the germline V gene are SGHRS and YFSETQ. The clonotype comes from a human donor who was either an allogeneic HSCT recipient or a stem cell or donor lymphocyte infusion donor (not recorded which). It is not recorded whose cells these are; they may come from a transplant donor. The rearrangement uses TRBV5-1 and TRBJ2-2, with D tentatively TRBD1 (6 bases). Sequencing was done on a sample of blood, either unsorted or a sorted T cell fraction (not recorded which). CDR3 sequence reads: CASSLTGPFAGELFF. The CDR3 DNA sequence: TGCGCCAGCAGCCTCACAGGGCCCTTCGCCGGGGAGCTGTTTTTT.